This TCR beta chain was recorded in a study of CD8+ T cells in alopecia areata. The wider study: Those patients who were treated received oral tofacitinib, which was given at 5 to 10 mg twice daily for moderate-to-severe alopecia areata.

On this clone: The antigen remains undetermined.

Overall study findings and caveats: Scalp samples also yield sequences from resident alphabeta T cells of normal skin.

PBMCs served as the source from which CD4+ and CD8+ T cells were sorted. The authors extracted RNA and reverse transcribed it into cDNA as the sequencing template. Sequencing used immunoSEQ multiplex PCR; TCRdb keeps in-frame clones, though not all of them. The sample carries around 100,000 clones, roughly 41% recorded once. Germline V CDR1 and CDR2: SGHRS, YFSETQ. The V gene lost 3 bases and the J gene lost 2 bases, with 12 bases spanning the gap. This CDR3 is 14 amino acids long. This chain uses TRBV5-1 with TRBJ2-7, with D possibly TRBD2 on 6 matching bases. The TCR was taken from a human donor with alopecia areata. Sequencing was performed on CD4+ T cells sorted from blood. CDR3 bases: TGCGCCAGCAGCTGGCGGGACTCAGCCTACGAGCAGTACTTC. Its translation is CASSWRDSAYEQYF.